Listed below are T cell receptor beta chains from one sample, sequenced in a study of spatial heterogeneity in lung cancer. One entry per CDR3 protein, called by TCRdb with MiXCR from the 5' RACE reads. The repertoire holds under 50,000 distinct CDR3 sequences, roughly 5% seen once, with about 25% in the top ten. The sample consisted of PBMCs, taken at surgery. These TCRs come from a female donor with early-stage non-small cell lung cancer. Both conserved end residues are part of each CDR3. D genes are given only for firm matches. A clone size is listed for some rows: how often the clone was seen (once, few, many), or a class if it is expanded.

D	J	V	size	DNA	CDR3
NA	TRBJ2-6	TRBV29-1	many	TGCAGCGTTGACGGAGGTGCGCGCTCTGGGGCCAACGTCCTGACTTTC	CSVDGGARSGANVLTF
NA	TRBJ1-5	TRBV7-2	many	TGTGCCAGCAGCTTAGCGGGCTCGGGTCAGCCCCAGCATTTT	CASSLAGSGQPQHF
NA	TRBJ2-7	TRBV9	many	TGTGCCAGCAGCGTGGACGGGGAAACTTACGAGCAGTACTTC	CASSVDGETYEQYF
NA	TRBJ1-1	TRBV7-3	few	TGTGCCAGCAGCTTAACCATGGGGGCTGAAGCTTTCTTT	CASSLTMGAEAFF
NA	TRBJ1-6	TRBV7-3	NA	TGTGCCAGCAGCCGAGGACGGGAATCGGCCCTCCACTTT	CASSRGRESALHF
NA	TRBJ2-3	TRBV27	NA	TGTGCCAGCAGCCTCGTAGTAGGGTCAACAGATACGCAGTATTTT	CASSLVVGSTDTQYF
TRBD1	TRBJ1-2	TRBV18	NA	TGTGCCAGCTCACCACTCCCGACGGGACAGGGAATGGATGGCTACACCTTC	CASSPLPTGQGMDGYTF
NA	TRBJ1-4	TRBV2	NA	TGTGCCAGCAGTAGGAATGAAAAACTGTTTTTT	CASSRNEKLFF
TRBD2	TRBJ2-3	TRBV7-3	many	TGTGCCAGCAGTTGGGGACTAGCGGGGCCTGATACGCAGTATTTT	CASSWGLAGPDTQYF
NA	TRBJ1-1	TRBV29-1	many	TGCAGCGTTGAGGGTGCACAGGGTGCTGAAGCTTTCTTT	CSVEGAQGAEAFF
TRBD2	TRBJ2-3	TRBV7-3	few	TGTGCCAGCAGCTTAACGCCACCGGGACTAGCGGGGGTGCAACTGCAGTATTTT	CASSLTPPGLAGVQLQYF
NA	TRBJ1-1	TRBV15	many	TGTGCCACCAGCAGAGAAAACACTGAAGCTTTCTTT	CATSRENTEAFF
NA	TRBJ2-2	TRBV27	many	TGTGCCAGCAGTTTAATTCCAGGAGCGAACACCGGGGAGCTGTTTTTT	CASSLIPGANTGELFF
TRBD1	TRBJ1-5	TRBV28	many	TGTGCCAGCAGAACAGGGGGGCAGAAGCCCCAGCATTTT	CASRTGGQKPQHF
TRBD2	TRBJ2-3	TRBV20-1	many	TGCAGTGCTATGCCGGGACTAGGCACAGATACGCAGTATTTT	CSAMPGLGTDTQYF
NA	TRBJ1-6	TRBV7-3	many	TGTGCCAGCAGCTCCGGTTGGAATTCACCCCTCCACTTT	CASSSGWNSPLHF
NA	TRBJ1-4	TRBV20-1	many	TGCAGTGCTAGAGATTTGGGGGGAACAACTAATGAAAAACTGTTTTTT	CSARDLGGTTNEKLFF
NA	TRBJ1-1	TRBV12-3/TRBV12-4	many	TGTGCCAGCACGCTTCGACAGCTAGGGACTGAAGCTTTCTTT	CASTLRQLGTEAFF
NA	TRBJ1-6	TRBV5-1	many	TGCGACCTAACACCCGGGCAGGGAACGAGTGGGAATTCACCCCTCCACTTT	CDLTPGQGTSGNSPLHF
TRBD2	TRBJ2-3	TRBV4-3	many	TGCGCCAGCAGCCAAGCAGCGCTAGCGGGGACAGATACGCAGTATTTT	CASSQAALAGTDTQYF
NA	TRBJ1-3	TRBV3-1	NA	TGTGCCAGCAGCCAAGATTCCTCTGCAGGAAACACCATATATTTT	CASSQDSSAGNTIYF
NA	TRBJ1-3	TRBV7-3	many	TGTGCCAGCAGCTTACCTGCGGGGAACACCATATATTTT	CASSLPAGNTIYF
NA	TRBJ1-1	TRBV9	many	TGTGCCAGCAGCGTAGAGGAGGGGGGGTCCAAAGCTTTCTTT	CASSVEEGGSKAFF
TRBD1	TRBJ2-7	TRBV20-1	few	TGCAGTGCTGCATGGACAGGGGTGGCCTACGAGCAGTACTTC	CSAAWTGVAYEQYF
NA	TRBJ1-6	TRBV7-9	NA	TGTGCCAGCAGCCAGGAGGGGGATCGGTCACCCCTCCACTTT	CASSQEGDRSPLHF
NA	TRBJ2-7	TRBV5-1	many	TGCGCCAGCAGGGGAGCAGGTTCTACCTACGAGCAGTACTTC	CASRGAGSTYEQYF
TRBD1	TRBJ2-7	TRBV28	many	TGTGCCAGCAGTTTTGGACAGGCGTCCTCCTACGAGCAGTACTTC	CASSFGQASSYEQYF
NA	TRBJ2-1	TRBV10-2	many	TGCGCCAGCAGTGACCCCGAGGTACGCCCCTACAATGAGCAGTTCTTC	CASSDPEVRPYNEQFF
TRBD2	TRBJ2-1	TRBV18	many	TGTGCCAGCTCACCACCAGCGCTAGCGGGGGGGAATGAGCAGTTCTTC	CASSPPALAGGNEQFF
TRBD1	TRBJ2-1	TRBV27	many	TGTGCCAGCAGTTACTTGGACAGGGACAATGAGCAGTTCTTC	CASSYLDRDNEQFF
NA	TRBJ1-1	TRBV10-3	many	TGTGCCATCAGTGACCCGAGGGTGTACACTGAAGCTTTCTTT	CAISDPRVYTEAFF
NA	TRBJ1-4	TRBV29-1	medium-sized	TGCAGCGTCGGGGGAGCTAATGAAAAACTGTTTTTT	CSVGGANEKLFF
NA	TRBJ2-2	TRBV28	many	TGTGCCAGCAGTGAAAACACCGGGGAGCTGTTTTTT	CASSENTGELFF
TRBD2	TRBJ2-2	TRBV12-3/TRBV12-4	many	TGTGCCAGCAGTTTAAACCCCCCTAGCGGGGTGAACGGGGAGCTGTTTTTT	CASSLNPPSGVNGELFF
NA	TRBJ2-2	TRBV5-4	many	TGTGCCACATCGAGCCCGGGGGCGGCAAACACCGGGGAGCTGTTTTTT	CATSSPGAANTGELFF
NA	TRBJ1-1	TRBV27	medium-sized	TGTGCCAGCAGTTCCAAGGGCGGCAGCCTGAACACTGAAGCTTTCTTT	CASSSKGGSLNTEAFF
NA	TRBJ2-6	TRBV28	many	TGTGCCAGCAGCCGTACTTCGGGCTCCCCTGGGGCCAACGTCCTGACTTTC	CASSRTSGSPGANVLTF
NA	TRBJ1-3	TRBV5-1	NA	TGCGCCAGCAGCCTAGACGGGGCCGCTGGAAACACCATATATTTT	CASSLDGAAGNTIYF
NA	TRBJ1-2	TRBV29-1	few	TGCAGCGTGGAGAGTTGGAGCTATGGCTACACCTTC	CSVESWSYGYTF
NA	TRBJ2-1	TRBV29-1	many	TGCAGCGTTGAAGATATTTCGTATATGCAGTTCTTC	CSVEDISYMQFF
TRBD2	TRBJ2-4	TRBV20-1	many	TGCAGTGCTAGGACCGGGACTAGGACGTTCATTCAGTACTTC	CSARTGTRTFIQYF
TRBD1	TRBJ2-7	TRBV7-9	few	TGTGCCAGCAGCTTAGTTGGACAGGGGGCTTCCGAGCAGTACTTC	CASSLVGQGASEQYF
TRBD1	TRBJ1-2	TRBV6-5	few	TGTGCCAAGGATTACAGGGGCCGTCCGGCCGGGTATGGCTACACCTTC	CAKDYRGRPAGYGYTF
TRBD1	TRBJ1-1	TRBV4-1	few	TGCGCCAGCAGCCCTGGGGACAGATCCGTGGCGAACACTGAAGCTTTCTTT	CASSPGDRSVANTEAFF
NA	TRBJ2-3	TRBV11-2	many	TGTGCCAGCAGCCAGGACAGCCTCACAGATACGCAGTATTTT	CASSQDSLTDTQYF
TRBD1	TRBJ1-1	TRBV19	few	TGTGCCAGTAGTATCTCCTCGCTCGGGACAGGCCACACTGAAGCTTTCTTT	CASSISSLGTGHTEAFF
TRBD2	TRBJ2-5	TRBV9	few	TGTGCCAGCAGCCCCGGGGGGGCTAGAGGCGAGACCCAGTACTTC	CASSPGGARGETQYF
TRBD1	TRBJ1-3	TRBV20-1	few	TGCAGTGCTGGAGAGACCGGGACAGCCGGAAACACCATATATTTT	CSAGETGTAGNTIYF
TRBD1	TRBJ1-3	TRBV5-1	many	TGCGCCAGCAGCTTGGTAGGGGGCTCCTATGGAAACACCATATATTTT	CASSLVGGSYGNTIYF
TRBD1	TRBJ1-1	TRBV5-1	many	TGCGCCAGCAGCCATCCAGGACAGGGGAACACTGAAGCTTTCTTT	CASSHPGQGNTEAFF
NA	TRBJ2-3	TRBV11-2	NA	TGTGCCAGCAGCTCCCAGGGGGGGGACACAGATACGCAGTATTTT	CASSSQGGDTDTQYF
TRBD1	TRBJ1-2	TRBV4-1	many	TGCGCCAGCAGCCAAGGCCCGGGACAGGGGGGCGGCTACACCTTC	CASSQGPGQGGGYTF
NA	TRBJ1-1	TRBV7-3	many	TGTGCCAGCAGCTTAAGGGGTTCGGGGACTGAAGCTTTCTTT	CASSLRGSGTEAFF
NA	TRBJ1-3	TRBV7-2	many	TGTGCCAGCAGCCCGGGCGGCAGAACTGGAAACACCATATATTTT	CASSPGGRTGNTIYF